What follows is one T cell receptor (beta chain) and its context. The CDR3 covers 15 residues. Germline CDR1 LNHDA, CDR2 SQIVND (reference sequence). Trimming took 5 bases from V and 1 from J, leaving 15 bases between them. The data belong to a study of blood T cell repertoires in COVID-19. Per the original data handling: Scientists estimated how many nucleated cells there were by amplifying reference gene primers. Some clones are missing from TCRdb's copy, which holds only in-frame ones; the method was immunoSEQ multiplex PCR. V and J calls and clone size are given by that table; D and trimming were obtained from the DNA. The sample yields under 300,000 clones, about 86% seen once.

J is TRBJ2-7 and V is TRBV19; D is perhaps TRBD2 (6 bases). The sample consisted of PBMCs or T cells enriched from blood (not recorded which). The origin of this receptor is a woman aged 35 to 49 with acute COVID-19. The CDR3 region has the DNA TGTGCCAGTAGTCCAGTGGGACTGGCATCCTACGAGCAGTACTTC. It is translated as CASSPVGLASYEQYF.